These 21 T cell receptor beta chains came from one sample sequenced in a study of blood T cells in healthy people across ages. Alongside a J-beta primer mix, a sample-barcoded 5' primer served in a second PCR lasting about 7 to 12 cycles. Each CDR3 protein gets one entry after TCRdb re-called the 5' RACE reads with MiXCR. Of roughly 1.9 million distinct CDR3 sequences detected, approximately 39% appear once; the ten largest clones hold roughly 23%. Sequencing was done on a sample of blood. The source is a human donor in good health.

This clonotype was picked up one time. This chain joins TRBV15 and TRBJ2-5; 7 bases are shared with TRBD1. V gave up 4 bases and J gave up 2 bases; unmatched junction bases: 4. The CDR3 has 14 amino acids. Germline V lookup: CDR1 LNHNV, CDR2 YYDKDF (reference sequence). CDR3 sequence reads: CATSIYRGQETQYF. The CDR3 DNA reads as TGTGCCACCAGCATTTACAGGGGACAAGAGACCCAGTACTTC.

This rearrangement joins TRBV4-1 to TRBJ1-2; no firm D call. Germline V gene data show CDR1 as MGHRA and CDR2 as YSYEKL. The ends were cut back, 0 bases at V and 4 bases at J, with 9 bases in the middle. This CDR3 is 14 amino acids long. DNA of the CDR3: TGCGCCAGCAGCCAAGATGTCAGGACCTATGGCTACACCTTC. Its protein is CASSQDVRTYGYTF.

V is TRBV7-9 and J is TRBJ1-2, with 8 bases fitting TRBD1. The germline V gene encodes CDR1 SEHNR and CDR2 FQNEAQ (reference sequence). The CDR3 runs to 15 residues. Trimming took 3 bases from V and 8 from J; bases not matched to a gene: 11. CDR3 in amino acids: CASSFNPTSGGGYTF. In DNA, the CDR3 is TGTGCCAGCAGCTTTAACCCCACCTCAGGGGGCGGCTACACCTTC.

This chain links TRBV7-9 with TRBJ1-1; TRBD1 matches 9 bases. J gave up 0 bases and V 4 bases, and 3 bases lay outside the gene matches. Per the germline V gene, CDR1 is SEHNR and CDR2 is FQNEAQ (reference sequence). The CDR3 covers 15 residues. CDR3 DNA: TGTGCCAGCAGCTCTCGGACAGGGGTGAACACTGAAGCTTTCTTT. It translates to CASSSRTGVNTEAFF.

The chain's CDR3 is CSAPGGRSYNEQFF. DNA of the CDR3: TGCAGTGCTCCCGGGGGGCGCTCCTACAATGAGCAGTTCTTC. The chain uses TRBV20-1 and TRBJ2-1; tentative D call: TRBD2 (7 bases). CDR3 length equals 14 residues. The V end was cut by 5 bases, the J end by 0 bases, with 11 bases between. Germline assignment: CDR1 DFQATT and CDR2 SNEGSKA (reference sequence).

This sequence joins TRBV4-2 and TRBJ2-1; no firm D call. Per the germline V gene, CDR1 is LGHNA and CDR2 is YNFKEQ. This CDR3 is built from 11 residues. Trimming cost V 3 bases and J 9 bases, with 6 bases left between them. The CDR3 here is CASSQQSEQFF. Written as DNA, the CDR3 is TGTGCCAGCAGCCAGCAGTCTGAGCAGTTCTTC.

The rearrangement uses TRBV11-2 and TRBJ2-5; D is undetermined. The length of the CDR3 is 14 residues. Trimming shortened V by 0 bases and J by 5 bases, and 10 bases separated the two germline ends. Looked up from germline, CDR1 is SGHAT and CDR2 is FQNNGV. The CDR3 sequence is CASSLDLGIETQYF. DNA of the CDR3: TGTGCCAGCAGCTTAGATTTAGGGATCGAGACCCAGTACTTC.

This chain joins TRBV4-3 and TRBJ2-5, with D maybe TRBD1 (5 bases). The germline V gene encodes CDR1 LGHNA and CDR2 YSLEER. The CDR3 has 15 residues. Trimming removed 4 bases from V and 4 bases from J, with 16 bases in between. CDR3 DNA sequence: TGCGCCAGCAGCCGCCTATTCGATAGGGGAGAGACCCAGTACTTC. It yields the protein CASSRLFDRGETQYF.

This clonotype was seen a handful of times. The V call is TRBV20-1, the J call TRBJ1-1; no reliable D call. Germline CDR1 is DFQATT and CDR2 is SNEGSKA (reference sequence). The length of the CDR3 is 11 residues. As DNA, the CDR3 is TGCGCTGGGATCCAGAACACTGAAGCTTTCTTT. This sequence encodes CAGIQNTEAFF.

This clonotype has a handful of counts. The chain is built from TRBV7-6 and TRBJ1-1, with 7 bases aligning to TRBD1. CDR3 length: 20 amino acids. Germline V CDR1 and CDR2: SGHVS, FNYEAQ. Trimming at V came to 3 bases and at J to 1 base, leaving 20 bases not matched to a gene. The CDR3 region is CASSLGPIKGARGSNTEAFF. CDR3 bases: TGTGCCAGCAGCTTGGGGCCTATCAAGGGGGCGCGGGGCTCGAACACTGAAGCTTTCTTT.

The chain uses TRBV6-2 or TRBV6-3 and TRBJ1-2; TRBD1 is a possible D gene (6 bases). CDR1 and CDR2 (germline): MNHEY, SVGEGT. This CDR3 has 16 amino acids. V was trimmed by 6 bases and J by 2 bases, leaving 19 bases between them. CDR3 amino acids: CASSKSGAGENYGYTF. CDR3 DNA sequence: TGTGCCAGCAGCAAATCAGGGGCCGGGGAAAACTATGGCTACACCTTC.

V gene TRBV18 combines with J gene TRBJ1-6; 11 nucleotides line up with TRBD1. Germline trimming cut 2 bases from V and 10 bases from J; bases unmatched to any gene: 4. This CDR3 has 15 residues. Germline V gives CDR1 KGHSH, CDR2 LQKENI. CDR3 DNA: TGTGCCAGCTCACCATATGGGACAGGGGGATCACCCCTCCACTTT. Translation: CASSPYGTGGSPLHF.

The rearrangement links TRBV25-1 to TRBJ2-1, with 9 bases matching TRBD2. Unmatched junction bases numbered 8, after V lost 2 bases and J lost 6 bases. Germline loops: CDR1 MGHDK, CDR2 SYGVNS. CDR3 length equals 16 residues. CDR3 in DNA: TGTGCCAGCAGTGAAGGCGGGGGGGCCGCCGTCAATGAGCAGTTCTTC. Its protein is CASSEGGGAAVNEQFF.

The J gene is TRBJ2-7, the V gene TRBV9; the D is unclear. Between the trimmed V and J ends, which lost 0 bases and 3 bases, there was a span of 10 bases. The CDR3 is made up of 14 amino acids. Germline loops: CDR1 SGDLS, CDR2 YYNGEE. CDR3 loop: CASSVGNRRYEQYF. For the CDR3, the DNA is TGTGCCAGCAGCGTAGGGAATCGGCGCTACGAGCAGTACTTC.

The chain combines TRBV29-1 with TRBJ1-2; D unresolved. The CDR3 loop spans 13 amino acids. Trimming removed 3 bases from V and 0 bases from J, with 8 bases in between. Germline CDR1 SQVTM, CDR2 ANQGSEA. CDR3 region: CSVDGVTNYGYTF. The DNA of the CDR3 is TGCAGCGTTGATGGCGTGACTAACTATGGCTACACCTTC. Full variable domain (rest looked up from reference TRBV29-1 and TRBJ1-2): SAVISQKPSRDICQRGTSLTIQCQVDSQVTMMFWYRQQPGQSLTLIATANQGSEATYESGFVIDKFPISRPNLTFSTLTVSNMSPEDSSIYLCSVDGVTNYGYTFGSGTRLTVV.

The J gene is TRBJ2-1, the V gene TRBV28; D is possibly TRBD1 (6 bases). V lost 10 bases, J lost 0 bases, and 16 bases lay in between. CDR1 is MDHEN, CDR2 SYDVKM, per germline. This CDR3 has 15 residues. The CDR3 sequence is CATRTDTYSYNEQFF. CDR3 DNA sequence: TGTGCCACTCGGACAGATACGTACTCCTACAATGAGCAGTTCTTC.

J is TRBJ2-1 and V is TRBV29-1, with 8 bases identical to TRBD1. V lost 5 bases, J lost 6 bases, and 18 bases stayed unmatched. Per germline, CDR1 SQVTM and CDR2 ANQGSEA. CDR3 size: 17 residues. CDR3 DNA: TGCAGCGTTTCCGCCTTCTTTGGGACAGGAGTGAGCAATGAGCAGTTCTTC. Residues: CSVSAFFGTGVSNEQFF.

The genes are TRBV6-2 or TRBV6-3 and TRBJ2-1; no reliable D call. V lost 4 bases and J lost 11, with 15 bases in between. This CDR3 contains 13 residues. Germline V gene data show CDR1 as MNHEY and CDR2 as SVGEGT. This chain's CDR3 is CASSFESRSKQFF. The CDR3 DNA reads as TGTGCCAGCAGTTTCGAGTCGAGGAGCAAGCAGTTCTTC.

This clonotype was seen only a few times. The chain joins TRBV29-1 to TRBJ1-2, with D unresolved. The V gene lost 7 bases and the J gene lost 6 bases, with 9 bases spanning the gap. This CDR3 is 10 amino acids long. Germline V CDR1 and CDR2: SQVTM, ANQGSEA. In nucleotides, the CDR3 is TGCAGCGCGGAGGGCCATGGCTACACCTTC. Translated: CSAEGHGYTF.

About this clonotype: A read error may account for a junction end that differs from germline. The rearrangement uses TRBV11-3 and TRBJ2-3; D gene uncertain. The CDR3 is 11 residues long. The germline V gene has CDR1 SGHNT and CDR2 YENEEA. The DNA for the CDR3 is TGTGCCAGCAGTAGAACAGATACGCGGTATTTT. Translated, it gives CASSRTDTRYF. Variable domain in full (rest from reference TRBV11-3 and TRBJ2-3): EAGVVQSPRYKIIEKKQPVAFWCNPISGHNTLYWYLQNLGQGPELLIRYENEEAVDDSQLPKDRFSAERLKGVDSTLKIQPAELGDSAVYLCASSRTDTRYFGPGTRLTVL.

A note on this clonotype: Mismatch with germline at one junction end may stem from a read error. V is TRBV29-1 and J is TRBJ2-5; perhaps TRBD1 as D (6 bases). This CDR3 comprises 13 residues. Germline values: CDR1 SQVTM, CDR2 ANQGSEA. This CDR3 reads CSVAGQNQGTQYF. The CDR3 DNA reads TGCAGCGTCGCAGGACAGAACCAAGGGACCCAGTACTTC.